These 13 T cell receptor beta chains share one sample of origin, sequenced in a study of shared clonotypes between healthy human individuals (dated by TCRdb to 2018 to 2021). Library creation used the immunoSEQ multiplex PCR assay. The clones in this table, taken by TCRdb from immuneACCESS, are in-frame only. Not every clone is retained; where verified, under half of the shortfall comes from an unresolved V gene, and the cause of the rest is unknown. This sample gives around 1,100,000 clones in total; approximately 75% of them show up just once. Of the sample, 0.7% to 0.95% falls within the top ten clones. Sequenced material: memory CD4+ T cells from PBMCs. The cell subset or site label, as the study defines it: CD45RA-negative fraction. These receptors came from a man between 18 and 35 years old in good health. Some clones in this sample may be carry-over from other donors' samples.

The chain carries TRBV2 and TRBJ2-7; no clear D. The V end was cut by 1 base, the J end by 2 bases, with 15 bases between. Looked up from germline, CDR1 is SNHLY and CDR2 is FYNNEI. This CDR3 is built from 16 residues. The CDR3 bases are TGTGCCAGCAGTGAAGAGTGGCAACGAGTAACCTACGAGCAGTACTTC. It specifies CASSEEWQRVTYEQYF.

The chain is built from TRBV4-3 and TRBJ2-1; 10 bases are a match to TRBD2. The CDR3 sequence is 15 residues long. Germline V gene lookup returns CDR1 LGHNA and CDR2 YSLEER. Trimming removed 4 bases from V and 2 bases from J; junction bases left unmatched: 2. CDR3 sequence reads: CASSRGLAAYNEQFF. The CDR3 bases are TGCGCCAGCAGCCGAGGACTAGCGGCCTACAATGAGCAGTTCTTC.

The gene calls are TRBV6-6 and TRBJ1-5; D call uncertain. Germline CDR1 reads MNHNY; CDR2 reads SVGAGI (reference sequence). V dropped 5 bases and J dropped 0 bases, with 11 bases sitting between them. The CDR3 extends over 15 amino acids. Written as DNA, the CDR3 is TGTGCCAGCAGTGATGAGGGTTATAGCAATCAGCCCCAGCATTTT. It encodes CASSDEGYSNQPQHF.

This clone was detected only a few times. V is TRBV5-4 and J is TRBJ1-2, with D unresolved. CDR1 and CDR2 from the germline V gene are SGHNT and YYREEE (reference sequence). The CDR3 totals 13 residues. Between the trimmed V and J ends, which lost 0 bases and 4 bases, there was a span of 7 bases. CDR3 residues: CASSLGVGYGYTF. The CDR3 bases are TGTGCCAGCAGCTTGGGGGTTGGCTATGGCTACACCTTC.

The chain recombines TRBV6-1 with TRBJ1-3; the match to TRBD1 covers 7 bases. Germline values: CDR1 MNHNS, CDR2 SASEGT. Losses at the gene ends were 8 bases for V and 4 bases for J; bases not matched to a gene: 2. This CDR3 has 12 amino acids. CDR3 in amino acids: CASGTVGNTIYF. As DNA, the CDR3 is TGTGCCAGCGGGACAGTAGGAAACACCATATATTTT.

V gene TRBV7-9 combines with J gene TRBJ1-3, with D unclear. The CDR3 has 14 amino acids. The germline gives CDR1 SEHNR, CDR2 FQNEAQ (reference sequence). V shed 4 bases and J shed 2 bases, with 9 bases lying between them. CDR3 sequence: CASSSTRTGNTIYF. The CDR3 coding sequence is TGTGCCAGCAGCTCGACGAGAACTGGAAACACCATATATTTT.

This chain joins TRBV4-1 and TRBJ2-6, with 10 positions matching TRBD1. CDR3 length: 19 residues. CDR1 is MGHRA, CDR2 YSYEKL, per germline. V lost 5 bases to trimming and J lost 0 bases; unmatched junction nucleotides: 10. The CDR3 region is CASSGERGQGFSGANVLTF. The CDR3 coding sequence is TGCGCCAGCAGCGGAGAGAGGGGACAGGGGTTCTCTGGGGCCAACGTCCTGACTTTC.

The rearrangement joins TRBV7-2 to TRBJ1-3, with D possibly being TRBD1 (5 bases). This CDR3 spans 14 amino acids. Germline CDR1 is SGHTA and CDR2 is FQGNSA. Trimming removed 0 bases from V and 4 bases from J, with 7 bases in between. This CDR3 is CASSLAWGGNTIYF. CDR3 DNA sequence: TGTGCCAGCAGCTTAGCGTGGGGGGGAAACACCATATATTTT.

The CDR3 reads CASSSQIGWGGETQYF. CDR3 DNA: TGTGCCAGCAGCTCCCAGATAGGTTGGGGCGGAGAGACCCAGTACTTC. The rearrangement joins TRBV7-2 to TRBJ2-5, with a weak D call TRBD1 (5 bases). There are 16 residues in the CDR3. Germline V lookup: CDR1 SGHTA, CDR2 FQGNSA. V was shortened by 4 bases and J by 4 bases, with 19 bases between the two germline ends.

This clone appeared a few times. The chain is built from TRBV5-5 and TRBJ2-5; TRBD1 agrees at 7 bases. This CDR3 is 14 amino acids long. With 4 bases clipped from V and 2 bases from J, the junction kept 5 bases outside the gene matches. The germline CDR1 and CDR2 sequences are SGHKS and YYEKEE (reference sequence). The CDR3 here is CASSPGDSQETQYF. CDR3 DNA sequence: TGTGCCAGCAGCCCAGGGGACAGTCAAGAGACCCAGTACTTC. The full variable domain, completed using reference TRBV5-5 and TRBJ2-5, is DAGVTQSPTHLIKTRGQQVTLRCSPISGHKSVSWYQQVLGQGPQFIFQYYEKEERGRGNFPDRFSARQFPNYSSELNVNALLLGDSALYLCASSPGDSQETQYFGPGTRLLVL.

In the case of this clone: Other DNA sequences in this sample translate to the same CDR3. CDR3 sequence (DNA): TGCGCCAGCAGCTTGGGACTAGCGGGAGATACGCAGTATTTT. It translates to CASSLGLAGDTQYF. The chain is built from TRBV5-1 and TRBJ2-3; TRBD2 matches 10 bases. Germline CDR1 and CDR2: SGHRS and YFSETQ. V was clipped by 0 bases and J by 5 bases; unmatched bases: 0. This CDR3 is built from 14 residues.

This chain uses TRBV28 with TRBJ2-7; D could derive from TRBD1 or TRBD2 (6 bases each). Trimming shortened V by 3 bases and J by 6 bases, and 12 bases separated the two germline ends. Germline values: CDR1 MDHEN, CDR2 SYDVKM. The CDR3 length is 13 residues. In DNA, the CDR3 is TGTGCCAGCAGTTTGACACAGGGAGGCGAGCAGTACTTC. This gives the protein CASSLTQGGEQYF.

There are a few counts of this clone. J is TRBJ1-2 and V is TRBV4-3; D gene ambiguous. V was cut by 0 bases and J by 8 bases, with 10 bases left in between. Germline loops: CDR1 LGHNA, CDR2 YSLEER. The CDR3 is 13 amino acids. In DNA, the CDR3 is TGCGCCAGCAGCCAAGATATAGGGAGCGGCTACACCTTC. Translation: CASSQDIGSGYTF.